Shown below are 31 T cell receptor beta chains from a single sample sequenced in a study of human CD8 memory T cell subsets. UMI-labeled 5' RACE was used, and it produced the TCR beta libraries. From the 5' RACE reads, TCRdb lists one entry per CDR3 protein and no DNA. The sample data list 9,000 to 13,000 distinct CDR3 sequences. Source material: CD8+ stem-like memory T cells (TSCM and TCM) sorted from PBMCs. The subset is: stem-like memory CD8 T cells (TSTEM), CCR7+ PD-1- TIGIT-. These receptors all stem from a human donor in good health.

This chain joins TRBV28 and TRBJ2-7; TCRdb calls TRBD1, which cannot be checked without DNA. Germline V lookup: CDR1 MDHEN, CDR2 SYDVKM. CDR3 length: 13 residues. Here the CDR3 reads CASSRDRAYEQYF. Complete variable domain (other parts from reference TRBV28 and TRBJ2-7): DVKVTQSSRYLVKRTGEKVFLECVQDMDHENMFWYRQDPGLGLRLIYFSYDVKMKEKGDIPEGYSVSREKKERFSLILESASTNQTSMYLCASSRDRAYEQYFGPGTRLTVT.

The rearrangement uses TRBV14 and TRBJ2-7. Germline V gene sequence: CDR1 SGHDN, CDR2 FVKESK. The length of the CDR3 is 15 residues. CDR3 protein: CASSQEDRASYEQYF.

This clonotype is identified as medium-sized from frequency. CDR3 loop: CASSPEGGYQPQHF. The chain recombines TRBV9 with TRBJ1-5. CDR3 length: 14 amino acids. The germline V gene encodes CDR1 SGDLS and CDR2 YYNGEE.

This chain links TRBV13 with TRBJ1-1. Germline CDR1 is PRHDT and CDR2 is FYEKMQ (reference sequence). This CDR3 region has 14 residues. The CDR3 sequence is CASSSIAIPLEAFF.

The V gene is TRBV20-1, the J gene TRBJ2-2. The CDR3 has 12 amino acids. Looked up from germline, CDR1 is DFQATT and CDR2 is SNEGSKA (reference sequence). CDR3 in amino acids: CSATDGSGELFF.

CDR3 amino acids: CASSIMTETYEQYF. The chain joins TRBV5-1 to TRBJ2-7; the D gene TCRdb calls, TRBD1, cannot be checked with no DNA. Germline CDR1 SGHRS, CDR2 YFSETQ. The CDR3 extends over 14 amino acids.

This chain links TRBV19 with TRBJ1-5. Germline values: CDR1 LNHDA, CDR2 SQIVND (reference sequence). This CDR3 region has 15 residues. This CDR3 reads CASSMNSNSNQPQHF.

The gene calls are TRBV11-2 and TRBJ2-7; TCRdb's D gene call, TRBD1, goes unchecked for lack of DNA. The CDR3 is made up of 18 amino acids. Germline-derived CDR1 and CDR2 are SGHAT and FQNNGV. CDR3 protein: CASSPSAGRPSIGYEQYF.

This chain links TRBV12-3 or TRBV12-4 with TRBJ2-4. The CDR3 totals 15 residues. This chain's CDR3 is CASSSASIAKNIQYF.

According to its frequency, this clonotype is medium-sized. The chain's CDR3 is CASSLDDSYEQYF. The chain is built from TRBV28 and TRBJ2-7; there is no DNA to check the TCRdb D call of TRBD1. CDR3 length equals 13 residues. Germline-derived CDR1 and CDR2 are MDHEN and SYDVKM.

The V and J genes are TRBV20-1 and TRBJ2-2; the D call from TCRdb, TRBD1, cannot be confirmed without DNA. The CDR3 runs to 15 residues. The germline V gene has CDR1 DFQATT and CDR2 SNEGSKA (reference sequence). The CDR3: CSARDGGADTGELFF.

This rearrangement joins TRBV5-5 to TRBJ2-1; the TRBD1 assignment by TCRdb is unverifiable without DNA. CDR1 and CDR2 from the germline V gene are SGHKS and YYEKEE (reference sequence). The length of the CDR3 is 13 residues. The CDR3 protein is CASSLWDSYEQFF.

The chain has TRBV28 and TRBJ2-5; no DNA is available, so the TRBD2 call from TCRdb remains unchecked. The CDR3 is 15 amino acids. The germline V gene has CDR1 MDHEN and CDR2 SYDVKM. The CDR3 here is CASSLGGGRQETQYF. The full variable domain, completed using reference TRBV28 and TRBJ2-5, is DVKVTQSSRYLVKRTGEKVFLECVQDMDHENMFWYRQDPGLGLRLIYFSYDVKMKEKGDIPEGYSVSREKKERFSLILESASTNQTSMYLCASSLGGGRQETQYFGPGTRLLVL.

The chain carries TRBV4-2 and TRBJ2-7; TCRdb names TRBD1, which stays unverified in the absence of DNA. The length of the CDR3 is 14 residues. Germline-derived CDR1 and CDR2 are LGHNA and YNFKEQ. This chain's CDR3 is CASSQGYRDREQYF.

V gene TRBV5-1 combines with J gene TRBJ2-5; TCRdb selects TRBD1, and the lack of DNA leaves this call unchecked. Germline assignment: CDR1 SGHRS and CDR2 YFSETQ. The CDR3 is 16 residues long. CDR3 protein: CASSGGQVTYQETQYF.

The V and J genes are TRBV7-8 and TRBJ2-3; TCRdb lists TRBD1, though no DNA is available to test this call. Per the germline V gene, CDR1 is SGHVS and CDR2 is FQNEAQ. The CDR3 is 14 amino acids. The CDR3 here is CASSLGGQSDTQYF.

This chain uses TRBV9 with TRBJ2-1; TCRdb calls TRBD1, which cannot be checked without DNA. Germline-derived CDR1 and CDR2 are SGDLS and YYNGEE. The CDR3 covers 14 residues. This chain's CDR3 is CASSPLAGYNEQFF.

The chain employs TRBV28 and TRBJ1-5. The germline V gene encodes CDR1 MDHEN and CDR2 SYDVKM. The CDR3 is 12 amino acids. Here the CDR3 reads CASSPKVQPQHF. Drawing the rest from reference TRBV28 and TRBJ1-5, the complete variable domain is DVKVTQSSRYLVKRTGEKVFLECVQDMDHENMFWYRQDPGLGLRLIYFSYDVKMKEKGDIPEGYSVSREKKERFSLILESASTNQTSMYLCASSPKVQPQHFGDGTRLSIL.

This CDR3 reads CASSLGSGGAHNEQFF. V gene TRBV11-1 combines with J gene TRBJ2-1; TCRdb outputs TRBD2, but without DNA this stays unchecked. This CDR3 contains 16 residues. From germline, CDR1 is SGHAT and CDR2 FQDESV (reference sequence). The variable domain in full, completed from reference TRBV11-1 and TRBJ2-1, reads EAEVAQSPRYKITEKSQAVAFWCDPISGHATLYWYRQILGQGPELLVQFQDESVVDDSQLPKDRFSAERLKGVDSTLKIQPAELGDSAMYLCASSLGSGGAHNEQFFGPGTRLTVL.

The V gene is TRBV6-2 or TRBV6-3, the J gene TRBJ2-5. CDR3 length: 14 residues. Germline values: CDR1 MNHEY, CDR2 SVGEGT. This CDR3 is CASTRPGSQETQYF.

The chain uses TRBV7-9 and TRBJ2-7; there is no DNA to check the TCRdb D call of TRBD2. The CDR3 extends over 16 amino acids. Germline-derived CDR1 and CDR2 are SEHNR and FQNEAQ (reference sequence). CDR3 sequence: CASSLGSGGSIYEQYF.

In terms of frequency, this clonotype is medium-sized. This sequence joins TRBV11-2 and TRBJ2-3; TCRdb selects TRBD2, and the lack of DNA leaves this call unchecked. The length of the CDR3 is 17 residues. The germline CDR1 and CDR2 sequences are SGHAT and FQNNGV. This CDR3 is CASSEVGPSGMGDTQYF.

The rearrangement links TRBV10-3 to TRBJ2-1; the TCRdb call, TRBD2, lacks DNA for checking. This CDR3 has 16 amino acids. Germline CDR1 and CDR2: ENHRY and SYGVKD. CDR3 region: CAISESSGDSYNEQFF.

This chain uses TRBV18 with TRBJ2-7. Germline V CDR1 and CDR2: KGHSH, LQKENI. The CDR3 length is 13 residues. CDR3 protein: CASATTDYYEQYF. The variable domain in full, completed from reference TRBV18 and TRBJ2-7, reads NAGVMQNPRHLVRRRGQEARLRCSPMKGHSHVYWYRQLPEEGLKFMVYLQKENIIDESGMPKERFSAEFPKEGPSILRIQQVVRGDSAAYFCASATTDYYEQYFGPGTRLTVT.

This clonotype is labeled medium-sized (0.01 to 0.1%) based on frequency. The chain has TRBV5-1 and TRBJ1-4. This CDR3 has 15 amino acids. Germline values: CDR1 SGHRS, CDR2 YFSETQ. The CDR3 is CASSLLYAEGEKLFF.

The chain uses TRBV2 and TRBJ2-2. Looked up from germline, CDR1 is SNHLY and CDR2 is FYNNEI. CDR3 size: 12 residues. The CDR3 loop is CASRDFTGELFF.

The chain links TRBV5-1 to TRBJ1-1; TCRdb reports TRBD1, a call that lacks DNA to check it against. The CDR3 has 15 amino acids. CDR1 and CDR2 (germline): SGHRS, YFSETQ. CDR3 sequence: CASSIGDSLNTEAFF.

The rearrangement joins TRBV20-1 to TRBJ2-7; TCRdb outputs TRBD1, but without DNA this stays unchecked. The CDR3 consists of 12 residues. The V gene's germline CDR1 is DFQATT and CDR2 SNEGSKA (reference sequence). The CDR3 spells CSARTGIYEQYF.

The chain uses TRBV7-2 and TRBJ2-3. Germline values: CDR1 SGHTA, CDR2 FQGNSA. This CDR3 is 15 amino acids long. The CDR3 protein is CASSSVPSSTDTQYF.

CDR3 sequence reads: CASSFLGGGTDTQYF. The genes are TRBV7-8 and TRBJ2-3; there is no DNA to check the TCRdb D call of TRBD1. The CDR3 spans 15 residues. Germline assignment: CDR1 SGHVS and CDR2 FQNEAQ.

This chain connects TRBV5-4 to TRBJ1-1; TCRdb gives TRBD1 as the D gene, but with no DNA this cannot be confirmed. This CDR3 has 16 amino acids. Germline values: CDR1 SGHNT, CDR2 YYREEE (reference sequence). The CDR3 spells CASSFPPGQGGTEAFF.